The 18 T cell receptor beta chains presented below share a single source sample, sequenced in a study of tumor-infiltrating lymphocytes in primary liver carcinoma (dated by TCRdb to about 2017). Blood RNA was extracted from unsorted whole blood using TRIzol reagent, and germline DNA was obtained with the DNeasy Blood & Tissue kit. Sequencing relied on an Illumina HiSeq 2500. Starting from roughly 500 ng total RNA, TCRbeta-specific cDNA was produced by reverse transcription with a constant-region primer and ProtoScript II reverse transcriptase. Construction of the TCRbeta libraries relied on three nested rounds of multiplex PCR, following a slightly modified ARM-PCR procedure. Multiplex TRBV1-TRBV30 forward primers and a Cbeta reverse primer were used in the first two PCR rounds, each of which was run for about 10 cycles. TCRdb took the public reads, trimmed them with fastp at Q25, ran MiXCR for clone calling and kept in-frame beta chains. Identical CDR3 protein sequences are pooled into one entry, listed with their most common genes and DNA. In this sample the table shows 310,000 or so distinct CDR3 sequences, almost 60% of which occur a single time. The ten most abundant clones make up over 15% of the sample.

The sample was peripheral blood. The receptors originated from a woman in her twenties or thirties with primary liver carcinoma and hepatitis B virus infection.

Comment on this clonotype: The junction differs from germline at one of its ends, possibly a read error. The V gene is TRBV6-5, the J gene TRBJ1-5, with D maybe TRBD1 (5 bases). The CDR3 is 16 amino acids. In germline, CDR1 is MNHEY, CDR2 SVGAGI. The CDR3, as DNA: TGTGCCAGCAGCCCTCTTGAGGGATGGGGCAATCAGCTCCAGCATTTT. Amino acid sequence: CASSPLEGWGNQLQHF.

Worth noting for this clonotype: A read error may be the cause here, since a much bigger clone is one base away. The chain uses TRBV4-3 and TRBJ2-5, with D uncertain. Germline V gene lookup returns CDR1 LGHNA and CDR2 YSLEER. The CDR3 is 13 residues long. CDR3 bases: TGCGCCAGCAGCCCACCTTTACAAGCGACCCAGTACTTC. It is translated as CASSPPLQATQYF.

Comments on this clonotype: One end of the junction fails to match germline, which may point to a read error. The chain joins TRBV11-2 to TRBJ2-7, with a possible D match to TRBD1 (5 bases). Germline values: CDR1 SGHAT, CDR2 FQNNGV. CDR3 size: 12 residues. CDR3 bases: TGCGACAGCAGCTTAGGAAGATACGAGCAATACTTC. This sequence encodes CDSSLGRYEQYF.

Concerning this clonotype: A read error may produce the germline difference seen at one junction end. The V and J genes are TRBV11-2 and TRBJ2-7, with D hard to call. This CDR3 is built from 13 residues. Germline V gene sequence: CDR1 SGHAT, CDR2 FQNNGV. CDR3 DNA sequence: TGCGCCAGCAGCTTCGGTGGCAGATACGAGCAGTACTTC. This codes for CASSFGGRYEQYF.

This clonotype came up once. This may stem from a read error, because a much larger clone lies one nucleotide away. The rearrangement links TRBV29-1 to TRBJ1-4; no reliable D call. The CDR3 consists of 13 residues. V shed 5 bases and J shed 7 bases, with 14 bases lying between them. Germline CDR1 is SQVTM and CDR2 is ANQGSEA. The CDR3 DNA reads as TGCAGCGTTACTTATCGCCTGGGTGAAAAACTGTTTTTT. Residues: CSVTYRLGEKLFF. Looking up the rest from reference TRBV29-1 and TRBJ1-4 gives the full variable domain: SAVISQKPSRDICQRGTSLTIQCQVDSQVTMMFWYRQQPGQSLTLIATANQGSEATYESGFVIDKFPISRPNLTFSTLTVSNMSPEDSSIYLCSVTYRLGEKLFFGSGTQLSVL.

In this sample, this clonotype turned up once. The rearrangement joins TRBV6-2 or TRBV6-3 to TRBJ2-7; D is unresolved. The germline gives CDR1 MNHEY, CDR2 SVGEGT. This CDR3 is built from 13 residues. V was cut by 10 bases and J by 3 bases, with 16 bases left in between. CDR3 bases: TGTGCCATCAGAGGTCAGGCCTTCTACGAGCAGTACTTC. Protein sequence: CAIRGQAFYEQYF.

The chain joins TRBV6-2 or TRBV6-3 to TRBJ2-7; D tentatively reads TRBD1 or TRBD2 (5 bases each). Looked up from germline, CDR1 is MNHEY and CDR2 is SVGEGT. Trimming left V 6 bases short and J 1 base short, with 19 bases between. The CDR3 has 16 amino acids. The CDR3 DNA reads as TGTGCCAGCAGACCCCTATATGGGGGAGCGTCCTACGAGCAGTACTTC. Its translation is CASRPLYGGASYEQYF.

Note on this clonotype: A much larger clone is a single base away; this may be a read error. The V call is TRBV12-3 or TRBV12-4, the J call TRBJ2-1; no clear D. The CDR3 runs 12 residues. The CDR3: CASSLREGEQCF. The DNA of the CDR3 is TGTGCCAGCAGTTTAAGGGAAGGTGAGCAGTGCTTC.

Turning to this clonotype: A much larger clone differs from this one at a single base, so this may be a read error. The rearrangement links TRBV12-3 or TRBV12-4 to TRBJ1-2, with 9 bases matching TRBD1. V trimming: 6 bases; J trimming: 12 bases; junction bases outside the gene matches: 8. The CDR3 has 12 residues. CDR3 sequence reads: CASRNRGLGNTF. As DNA, the CDR3 is TGTGCCAGCAGGAACAGGGGGCTCGGCAACACCTTC.

Comment on this clonotype: At one of its ends the junction is not consistent with the germline gene, which may arise from a read error. The rearrangement uses TRBV4-2 and TRBJ2-6; tentative D call: TRBD1 (6 bases). This CDR3 has 22 amino acids. Germline V gene lookup returns CDR1 LGHNA and CDR2 YNFKEQ. This CDR3 is CASSQGARTRQGPYSGANVPTF. The CDR3 bases are TGTGCCAGCAGCCAGGGTGCTAGGACAAGGCAGGGGCCTTACTCTGGGGCCAACGTCCCGACTTTC.

The V call is TRBV6-6, the J call TRBJ1-5; TRBD1 might be the D (6 bases). V lost 7 bases to trimming and J lost 2 bases, with 12 bases between them. The germline V gene encodes CDR1 MNHNY and CDR2 SVGAGI (reference sequence). CDR3 length: 14 amino acids. For the CDR3, the DNA is TGTGCCAGCAATGGGGGGCTGGGCAATCAGCCCCAGCATTTT. It codes for CASNGGLGNQPQHF.

This clonotype was found many times. This chain links TRBV4-3 with TRBJ2-3; TRBD2 agrees at 11 bases. CDR1 and CDR2 (germline): LGHNA, YSLEER. Trimming at V came to 3 bases and at J to 4 bases, leaving 12 bases not matched to a gene. This CDR3 is built from 18 residues. CDR3 protein: CASSHKPNSGGGPDTQYF. CDR3 DNA: TGCGCCAGCAGCCACAAGCCGAATAGCGGGGGGGGGCCAGATACGCAGTATTTT.

The sample holds a few counts of this clonotype. The chain combines TRBV6-2 or TRBV6-3 with TRBJ2-2; TRBD2 aligns across 14 bases. This CDR3 spans 19 amino acids. The germline gives CDR1 MNHEY, CDR2 SVGEGT. The junction had 12 bases not matched to a gene; V was cut back by 6 bases and J by 3 bases. This CDR3 reads CASSRPRLAGGPHTGELFF. CDR3 nucleotide sequence: TGTGCCAGCAGCCGACCCCGACTAGCGGGAGGGCCTCACACCGGGGAGCTGTTTTTT.

This clonotype was seen more than once but under ten times. The J gene is TRBJ2-3, the V gene TRBV5-5; D uncertain. Germline CDR1 is SGHKS and CDR2 is YYEKEE (reference sequence). The CDR3 runs to 17 residues. V was clipped by 4 bases and J by 2 bases, with 20 bases between them. CDR3 sequence: CASSPRGWGPNTDTQYF. The CDR3 nucleotides are TGTGCCAGCAGCCCGCGCGGTTGGGGTCCGAACACAGATACGCAGTATTTT.

The chain combines TRBV12-3 or TRBV12-4 with TRBJ2-3, with D maybe TRBD2 (6 bases). CDR3 length: 16 residues. Trimming pared 5 bases from V and 1 base from J, leaving 16 bases between. The CDR3 coding sequence is TGTGCCAGCAGTAAGTCCTCGAGGGAGGGCACAGATACGCAGTATTTT. This encodes CASSKSSREGTDTQYF.

This rearrangement joins TRBV28 to TRBJ2-1; D is uncertain. V shed 5 bases and J shed 8 bases, with 10 bases lying between them. Germline V gene lookup returns CDR1 MDHEN and CDR2 SYDVKM. CDR3 length: 12 residues. CDR3 sequence reads: CASSVLEDEQFF. CDR3 nucleotides: TGTGCCAGCAGTGTATTAGAGGATGAGCAGTTCTTC.

As to this clonotype: This may come from a read error, since a much larger clone is one base off. The CDR3 spells CAGSQDYSPTDTQYF. The CDR3 bases are TGCGCCGGCAGCCAAGATTACAGCCCCACAGATACGCAGTATTTT. The V gene is TRBV4-3, the J gene TRBJ2-3; D uncertain. The CDR3 has 15 residues. Germline assignment: CDR1 LGHNA and CDR2 YSLEER.

Turning to this clonotype: One end of the junction is discordant with germline, which a read error may explain. J is TRBJ2-4 and V is TRBV28; D is possibly TRBD1 or TRBD2 (5 bases each). In germline, CDR1 is MDHEN, CDR2 SYDVKM. This CDR3 region has 17 residues. The CDR3 region is CASSPRGPSAVGNLQYF. In DNA form, the CDR3 reads TGTGCCAGCAGCCCTAGGGGACCTTCGGCGGTAGGAAACCTTCAGTACTTC. The full variable domain, its missing parts supplied by reference TRBV28 and TRBJ2-4, is DVKVTQSSRYLVKRTGEKVFLECVQDMDHENMFWYRQDPGLGLRLIYFSYDVKMKEKGDIPEGYSVSREKKERFSLILESASTNQTSMYLCASSPRGPSAVGNLQYFGAGTRLSVL.